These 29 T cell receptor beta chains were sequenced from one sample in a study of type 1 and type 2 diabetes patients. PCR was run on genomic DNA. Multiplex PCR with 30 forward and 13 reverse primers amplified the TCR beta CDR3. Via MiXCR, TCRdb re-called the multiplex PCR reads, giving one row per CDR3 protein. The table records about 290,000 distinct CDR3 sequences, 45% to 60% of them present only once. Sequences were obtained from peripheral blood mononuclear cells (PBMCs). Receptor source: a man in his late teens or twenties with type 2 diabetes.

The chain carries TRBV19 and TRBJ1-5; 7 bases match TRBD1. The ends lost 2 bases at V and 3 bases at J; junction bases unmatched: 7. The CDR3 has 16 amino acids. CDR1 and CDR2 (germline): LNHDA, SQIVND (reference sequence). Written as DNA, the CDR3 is TGTGCCAGTAGTATAACCCTGACAGGGTCCAATCAGCCCCAGCATTTT. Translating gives CASSITLTGSNQPQHF.

CDR3 region: CSVEGGMAGRPYEQYF. In nucleotides, the CDR3 is TGCAGCGTTGAAGGGGGTATGGCCGGCAGACCCTACGAGCAGTACTTC. V usage is TRBV29-1 and J usage is TRBJ2-7; D gene ambiguous. Germline CDR1 and CDR2: SQVTM and ANQGSEA. The CDR3 spans 16 residues. The ends were cut back, 1 base at V and 2 bases at J, with 18 bases in the middle.

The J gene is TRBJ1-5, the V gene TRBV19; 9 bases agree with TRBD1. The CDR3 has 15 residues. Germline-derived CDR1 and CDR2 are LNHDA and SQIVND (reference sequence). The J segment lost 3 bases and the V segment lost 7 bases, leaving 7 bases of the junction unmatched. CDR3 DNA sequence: TGTGCCAGTAAACAGGGGGCGAGCCTCAATCAGCCCCAGCATTTT. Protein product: CASKQGASLNQPQHF.

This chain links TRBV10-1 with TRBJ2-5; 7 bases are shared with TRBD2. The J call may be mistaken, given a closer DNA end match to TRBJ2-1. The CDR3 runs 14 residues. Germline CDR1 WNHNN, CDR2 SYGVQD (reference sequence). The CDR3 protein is CASSDGGGLNEQFF. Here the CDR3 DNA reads TGCGCCAGCAGTGATGGGGGGGGGTTGAATGAGCAGTTCTTC.

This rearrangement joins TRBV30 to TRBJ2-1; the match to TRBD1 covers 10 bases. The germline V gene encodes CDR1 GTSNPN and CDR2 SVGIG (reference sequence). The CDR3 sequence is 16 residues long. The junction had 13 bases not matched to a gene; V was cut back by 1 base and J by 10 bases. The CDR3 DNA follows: TGTGCCTGGAGTGGGGACAGGGGTTCACGAGTCACCGAGCAGTTCTTC. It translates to CAWSGDRGSRVTEQFF.

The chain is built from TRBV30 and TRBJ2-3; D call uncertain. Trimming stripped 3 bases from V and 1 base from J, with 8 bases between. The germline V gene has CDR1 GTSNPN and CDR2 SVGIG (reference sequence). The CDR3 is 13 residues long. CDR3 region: CAWRVTGTDTQYF. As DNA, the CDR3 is TGTGCCTGGAGAGTCACGGGCACAGATACGCAGTATTTT.

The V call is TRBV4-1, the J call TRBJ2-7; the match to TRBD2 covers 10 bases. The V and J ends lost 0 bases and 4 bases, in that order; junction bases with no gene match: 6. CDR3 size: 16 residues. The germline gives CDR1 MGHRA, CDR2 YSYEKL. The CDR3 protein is CASSQENRAGGYEQYF. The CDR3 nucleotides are TGCGCCAGCAGCCAAGAGAATCGAGCGGGGGGGTACGAGCAGTACTTC.

CDR3 in amino acids: CAWNGRAGSPLHF. CDR3 coding DNA: TGTGCCTGGAATGGCAGGGCTGGTTCACCCCTCCACTTT. The rearrangement uses TRBV30 and TRBJ1-6; tentative D call: TRBD1 (5 bases). The length of the CDR3 is 13 residues. Germline V gene lookup returns CDR1 GTSNPN and CDR2 SVGIG (reference sequence). Trimming shortened V by 4 bases and J by 9 bases, and 13 bases separated the two germline ends.

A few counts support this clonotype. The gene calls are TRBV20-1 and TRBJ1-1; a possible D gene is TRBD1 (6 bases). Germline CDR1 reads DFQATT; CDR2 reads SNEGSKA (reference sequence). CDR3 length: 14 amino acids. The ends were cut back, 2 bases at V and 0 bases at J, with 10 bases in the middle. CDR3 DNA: TGCAGTGCTAGACGGGGACACGTGAACACTGAAGCTTTCTTT. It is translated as CSARRGHVNTEAFF.

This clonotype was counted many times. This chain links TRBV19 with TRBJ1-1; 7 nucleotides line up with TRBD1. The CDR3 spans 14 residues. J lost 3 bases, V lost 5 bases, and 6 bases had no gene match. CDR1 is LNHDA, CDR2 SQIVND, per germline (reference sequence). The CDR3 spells CASSWTGWDTEAFF. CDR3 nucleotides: TGTGCCAGTAGTTGGACAGGATGGGACACTGAAGCTTTCTTT.

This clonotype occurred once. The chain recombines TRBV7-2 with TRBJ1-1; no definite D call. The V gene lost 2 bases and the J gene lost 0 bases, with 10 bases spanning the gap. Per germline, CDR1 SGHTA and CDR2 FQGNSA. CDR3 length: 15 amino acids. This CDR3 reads CASSLRRTMNTEAFF. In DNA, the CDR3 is TGTGCCAGCAGCTTACGGAGGACCATGAACACTGAAGCTTTCTTT.

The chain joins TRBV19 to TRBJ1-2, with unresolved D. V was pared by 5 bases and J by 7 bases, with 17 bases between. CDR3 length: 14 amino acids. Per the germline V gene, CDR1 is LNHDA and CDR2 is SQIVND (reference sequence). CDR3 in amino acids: CASSSGSKPFGYTF. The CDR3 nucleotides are TGTGCCAGTAGTTCTGGGTCGAAACCCTTTGGCTACACCTTC.

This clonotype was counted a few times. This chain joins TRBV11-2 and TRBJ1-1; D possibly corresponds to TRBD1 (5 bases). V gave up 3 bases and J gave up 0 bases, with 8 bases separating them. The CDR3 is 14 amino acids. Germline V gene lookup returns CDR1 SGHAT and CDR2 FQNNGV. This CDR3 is CASSLQGMNTEAFF. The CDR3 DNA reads TGTGCCAGCAGCTTGCAGGGTATGAACACTGAAGCTTTCTTT.

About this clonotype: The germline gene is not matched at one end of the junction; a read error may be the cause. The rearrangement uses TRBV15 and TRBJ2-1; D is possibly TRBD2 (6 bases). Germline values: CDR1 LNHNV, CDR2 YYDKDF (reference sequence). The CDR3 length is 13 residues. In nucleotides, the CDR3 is TGTGCCACCAGCCGACTAGTGTACAGTGAGCAGTTCTTC. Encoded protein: CATSRLVYSEQFF.

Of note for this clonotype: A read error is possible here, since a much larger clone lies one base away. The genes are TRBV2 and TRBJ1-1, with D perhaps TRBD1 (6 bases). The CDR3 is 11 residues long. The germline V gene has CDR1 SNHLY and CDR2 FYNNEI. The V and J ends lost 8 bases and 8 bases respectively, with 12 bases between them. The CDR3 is CASDSGQEAFF. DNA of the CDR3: TGTGCCAGCGACTCGGGACAAGAAGCTTTCTTT. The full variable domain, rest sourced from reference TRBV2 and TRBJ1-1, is EPEVTQTPSHQVTQMGQEVILRCVPISNHLYFYWYRQILGQKVEFLVSFYNNEISEKSEIFDDQFSVERPDGSNFTLKIRSTKLEDSAMYFCASDSGQEAFFGQGTRLTVV.

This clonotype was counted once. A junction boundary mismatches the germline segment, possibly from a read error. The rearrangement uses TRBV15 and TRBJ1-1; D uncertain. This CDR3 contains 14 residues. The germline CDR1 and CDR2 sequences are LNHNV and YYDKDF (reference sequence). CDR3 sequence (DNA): TGCGCCAGCAGCCAAGACGCAGGGAACACTGAAGCTTTCTTT. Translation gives CASSQDAGNTEAFF. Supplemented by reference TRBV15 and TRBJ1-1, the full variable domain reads DAMVIQNPRYQVTQFGKPVTLSCSQTLNHNVMYWYQQKSSQAPKLLFHYYDKDFNNEADTPDNFQSRRPNTSFCFLDIRSPGLGDTAMYLCASSQDAGNTEAFFGQGTRLTVV.

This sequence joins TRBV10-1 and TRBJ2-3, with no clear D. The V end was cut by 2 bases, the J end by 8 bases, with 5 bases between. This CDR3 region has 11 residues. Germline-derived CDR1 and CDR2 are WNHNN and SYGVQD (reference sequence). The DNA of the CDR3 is TGCGCCAGCAGTGAGGGGTCTACGCAGTATTTT. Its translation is CASSEGSTQYF.

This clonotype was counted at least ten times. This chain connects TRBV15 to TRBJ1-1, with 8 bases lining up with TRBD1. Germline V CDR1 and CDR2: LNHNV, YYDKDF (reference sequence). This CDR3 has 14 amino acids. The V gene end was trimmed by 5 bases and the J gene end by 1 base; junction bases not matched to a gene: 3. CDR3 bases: TGTGCCACCAGCCTGGACAGGGCGAACACTGAAGCTTTCTTT. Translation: CATSLDRANTEAFF.

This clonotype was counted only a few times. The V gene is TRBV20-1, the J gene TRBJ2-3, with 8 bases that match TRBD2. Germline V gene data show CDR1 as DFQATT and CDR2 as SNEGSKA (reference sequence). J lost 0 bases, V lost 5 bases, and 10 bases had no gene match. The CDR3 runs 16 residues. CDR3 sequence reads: CSADAVAGSSTDTQYF. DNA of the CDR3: TGCAGTGCTGATGCAGTAGCGGGATCCAGCACAGATACGCAGTATTTT.

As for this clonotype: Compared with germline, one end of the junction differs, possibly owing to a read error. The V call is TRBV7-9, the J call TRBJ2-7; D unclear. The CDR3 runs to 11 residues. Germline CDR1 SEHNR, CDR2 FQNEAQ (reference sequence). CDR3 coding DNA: TGTGCCAGCAGAGGTTCCTACGTGCAGTACTTC. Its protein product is CASRGSYVQYF. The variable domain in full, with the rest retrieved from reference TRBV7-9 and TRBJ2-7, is DTGVSQNPRHKITKRGQNVTFRCDPISEHNRLYWYRQTLGQGPEFLTYFQNEAQLEKSRLLSDRFSAERPKGSFSTLEIQRTEQGDSAMYLCASRGSYVQYFGPGTRLTVT.

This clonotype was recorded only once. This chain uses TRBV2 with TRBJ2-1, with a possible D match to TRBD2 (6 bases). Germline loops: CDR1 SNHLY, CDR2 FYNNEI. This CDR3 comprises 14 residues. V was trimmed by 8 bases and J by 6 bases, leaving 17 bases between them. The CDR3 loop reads CASAPLLASNEQFF. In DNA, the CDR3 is TGTGCCAGCGCCCCCCTACTAGCTTCCAATGAGCAGTTCTTC.

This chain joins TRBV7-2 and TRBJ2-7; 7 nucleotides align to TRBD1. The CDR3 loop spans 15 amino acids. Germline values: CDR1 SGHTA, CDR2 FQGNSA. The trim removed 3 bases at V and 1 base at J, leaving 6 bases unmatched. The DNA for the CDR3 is TGTGCCAGCAGCTTTACCCGGGACAGTTCCTACGAGCAGTACTTC. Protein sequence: CASSFTRDSSYEQYF.

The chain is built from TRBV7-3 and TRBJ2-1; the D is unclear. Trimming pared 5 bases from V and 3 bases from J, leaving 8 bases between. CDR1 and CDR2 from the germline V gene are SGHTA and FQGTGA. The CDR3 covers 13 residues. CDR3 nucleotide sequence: TGTGCCAGCAGCCATAACAGCTACAATGAGCAGTTCTTC. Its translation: CASSHNSYNEQFF.

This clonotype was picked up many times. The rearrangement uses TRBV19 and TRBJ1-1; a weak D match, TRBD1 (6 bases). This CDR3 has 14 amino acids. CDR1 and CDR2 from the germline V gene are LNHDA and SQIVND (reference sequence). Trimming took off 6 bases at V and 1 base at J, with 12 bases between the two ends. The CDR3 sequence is CASSRNRENTEAFF. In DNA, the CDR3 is TGTGCCAGTAGCCGTAACAGGGAGAACACTGAAGCTTTCTTT.

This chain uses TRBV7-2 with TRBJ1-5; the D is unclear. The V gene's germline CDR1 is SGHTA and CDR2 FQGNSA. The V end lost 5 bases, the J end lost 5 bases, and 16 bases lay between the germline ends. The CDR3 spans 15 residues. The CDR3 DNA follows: TGTGCCAGCAGCCTCGACCGGTTGTTGGATCAGCCCCAGCATTTT. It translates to CASSLDRLLDQPQHF.

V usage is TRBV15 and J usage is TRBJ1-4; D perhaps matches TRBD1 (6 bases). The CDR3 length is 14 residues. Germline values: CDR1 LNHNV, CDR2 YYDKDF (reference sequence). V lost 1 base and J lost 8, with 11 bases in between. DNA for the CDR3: TGTGCCACCAGCAGAGTGGCAGGACAGGAAAAACTGTTTTTT. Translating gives CATSRVAGQEKLFF.

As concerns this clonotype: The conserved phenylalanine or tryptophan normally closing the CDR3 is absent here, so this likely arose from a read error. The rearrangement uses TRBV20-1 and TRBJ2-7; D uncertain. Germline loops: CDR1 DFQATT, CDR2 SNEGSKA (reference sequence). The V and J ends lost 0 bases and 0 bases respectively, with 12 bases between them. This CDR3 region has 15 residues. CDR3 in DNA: TGCAGTGCTAGAGATACGGAAAGGAGCTCCTACGAGCAGTACCTC. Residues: CSARDTERSSYEQYL.

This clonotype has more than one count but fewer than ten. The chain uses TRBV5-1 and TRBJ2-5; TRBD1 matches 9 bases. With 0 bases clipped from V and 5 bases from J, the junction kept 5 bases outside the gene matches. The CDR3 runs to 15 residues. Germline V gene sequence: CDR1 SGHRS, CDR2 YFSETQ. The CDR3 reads CASSLGQGEMETQYF. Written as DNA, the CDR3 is TGCGCCAGCAGCTTGGGACAGGGGGAGATGGAGACCCAGTACTTC.

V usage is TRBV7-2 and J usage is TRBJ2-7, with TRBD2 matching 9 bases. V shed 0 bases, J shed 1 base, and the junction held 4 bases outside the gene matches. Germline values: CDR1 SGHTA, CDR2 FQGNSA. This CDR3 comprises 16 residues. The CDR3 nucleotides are TGTGCCAGCAGCTTAGCGGAGCGGGGGGATTCCTACGAGCAGTACTTC. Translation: CASSLAERGDSYEQYF. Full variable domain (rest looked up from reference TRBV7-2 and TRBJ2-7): GAGVSQSPSNKVTEKGKDVELRCDPISGHTALYWYRQSLGQGLEFLIYFQGNSAPDKSGLPSDRFSAERTGGSVSTLTIQRTQQEDSAVYLCASSLAERGDSYEQYFGPGTRLTVT.